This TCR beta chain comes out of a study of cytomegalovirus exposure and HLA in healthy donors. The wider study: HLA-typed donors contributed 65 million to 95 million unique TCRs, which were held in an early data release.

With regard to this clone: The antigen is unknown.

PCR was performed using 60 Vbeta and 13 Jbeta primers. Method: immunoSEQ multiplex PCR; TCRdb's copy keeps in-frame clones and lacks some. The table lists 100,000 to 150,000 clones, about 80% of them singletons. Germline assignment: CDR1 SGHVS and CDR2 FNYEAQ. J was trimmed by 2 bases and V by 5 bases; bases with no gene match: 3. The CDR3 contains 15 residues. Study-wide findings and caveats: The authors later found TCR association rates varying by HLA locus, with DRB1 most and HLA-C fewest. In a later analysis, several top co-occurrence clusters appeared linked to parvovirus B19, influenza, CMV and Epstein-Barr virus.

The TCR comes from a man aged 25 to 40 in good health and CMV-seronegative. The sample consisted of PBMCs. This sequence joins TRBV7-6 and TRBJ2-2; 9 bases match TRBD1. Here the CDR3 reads CASSRTGANTGELFF. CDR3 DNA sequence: TGTGCCAGCAGCCGGACAGGGGCCAACACCGGGGAGCTGTTTTTT.